This T cell receptor beta chain was observed in a study of OX40 agonist ivuxolimab in advanced cancers. The wider study: An agonistic anti-OX40 (CD134) antibody, ivuxolimab, was used to treat the patients. Overall study findings and caveats: CD4+ and CD8+ blood T cells expanded clonally by week 6 at 0.1 to 3.0 mg/kg. Expanded clones were, on average, more numerous among CD8+ T cells than CD4+.

This CDR3 spans 12 amino acids. CDR1 is SGHTA and CDR2 is FQGNSA in the germline V gene. V was shortened by 5 bases and J by 2 bases, with 6 bases between the two germline ends. Some clones are missing from TCRdb's copy, which holds only in-frame ones; the method was immunoSEQ multiplex PCR. The sample carries 55,000 to 70,000 clones, roughly 85% recorded once. A word on this clone: The antigen is not known.

Autoimmune disease history or systemic immunosuppression barred patients. This TCR came from an adult with an advanced solid tumor such as melanoma, head and neck, liver or kidney cancer. The rearrangement joins TRBV7-2 to TRBJ1-2; D is undetermined. The input for sequencing was CD4+ or CD8+ T cells sorted from blood, taken in a trial of the OX40 agonist ivuxolimab. CDR3 coding DNA: TGTGCCAGCAGCAATCAGAACTATGGCTACACCTTC. This sequence encodes CASSNQNYGYTF.